This TCR beta chain appears in the sequencing data of a study of control samples from healthy donors and cancer patients. This CDR3 comprises 13 residues. The V gene's germline CDR1 is SNHLY and CDR2 FYNNEI. The V end lost 8 bases, the J end lost 6 bases, and 17 bases lay between the germline ends. Assay: immunoSEQ multiplex PCR; the TCRdb copy retains only in-frame clones and omits some. The sample lists more than 10,000 clones; just under 95% were seen once. The chain employs TRBV2 and TRBJ2-7; D may be TRBD1 or TRBD2 (5 bases each). The specimen sequenced was PBMCs. The sequence derives from an elderly man with lung cancer. CDR3 residues: CASQGPASVEQYF. In DNA, the CDR3 is TGTGCCAGCCAGGGACCAGCTTCGGTCGAGCAGTACTTC. The whole variable domain, remainder taken from reference TRBV2 and TRBJ2-7, is EPEVTQTPSHQVTQMGQEVILRCVPISNHLYFYWYRQILGQKVEFLVSFYNNEISEKSEIFDDQFSVERPDGSNFTLKIRSTKLEDSAMYFCASQGPASVEQYFGPGTRLTVT.